This entry describes one TCR beta chain. A Seattle source enrolled patients during active infection and followed them longitudinally. The data belong to a study of blood T cell repertoires in COVID-19. Turning to the study itself: Samples taken during acute and convalescent COVID-19 were collected in the United States, Italy and Spain. The analysed material was cDNA or gDNA that came from T cells, B-cell-depleted T cells, or PBMCs.

Methods used by the authors: Estimated nucleated cell counts came from reference gene primer amplification. TCRdb's table, derived via immunoSEQ multiplex PCR, lists solely in-frame clones and lacks some. Clone size and V and J calls were adopted from that table, with D and trimming inferred from the DNA. The sample lists over 200,000 clones, 85% to 90% occurring once. The CDR3 has 15 amino acids. V lost 2 bases and J 2 bases, leaving 11 bases between the germline ends. In germline, CDR1 is SNHLY, CDR2 FYNNEI. The TCR comes from a man aged 25-45 years with COVID-19, enrolled during active disease. The gene calls are TRBV2 and TRBJ2-3; a possible D gene is TRBD2 (5 bases). What was sequenced was peripheral blood. The CDR3 coding sequence is TGTGCCAGCAGTGAAACGACTATCCTCACAGATACGCAGTATTTT. It yields the protein CASSETTILTDTQYF.